What follows are 21 T cell receptor beta chains derived from one specimen sequenced in a study of molecular identifiers for immune sequencing clone quantification. TCRdb reprocessed the PCR reads with MiXCR, giving one entry per CDR3 protein. The data contain more than 85,000 distinct CDR3 sequences, about 32% of them seen just once; the ten biggest clones take up 9% to 10%. The sample taken for sequencing was naive CD8+ T cells from blood, with Jurkat cell RNA spiked in. Subset meaning: FACS-sorted CD8+CD4-CCR7+CD45RA+ naive T cells. Receptor source: a human donor in good health. Some libraries in this study had Jurkat cell RNA spiked in.

The rearrangement links TRBV9 to TRBJ2-7, with D unclear. Germline lookup yields CDR1 SGDLS and CDR2 YYNGEE. The CDR3 runs to 11 residues. V lost 7 bases and J 2 bases, leaving 7 bases between the germline ends. Written as DNA, the CDR3 is TGTGCCAGCCACAATCCCTACGAGCAGTACTTC. Protein product: CASHNPYEQYF.

Concerning this clonotype: A read error may account for a junction end that differs from germline. This chain links TRBV12-3 or TRBV12-4 with TRBJ1-1; D not certain. The CDR3 runs 15 residues. This CDR3 is CASSDSRVEETEAIF. Written as DNA, the CDR3 is TGTGCCAGCAGTGACTCAAGGGTCGAGGAGACTGAAGCTATCTTT.

This clonotype has ten or more counts. V usage is TRBV28 and J usage is TRBJ1-4; TRBD1 matches 7 bases. Germline V gene data show CDR1 as MDHEN and CDR2 as SYDVKM. V shed 6 bases and J 4 bases; nucleotides not matched to a gene: 8. The CDR3 length is 15 residues. The CDR3 reads CASSPPGQSNEKLFF. The CDR3, as DNA: TGTGCCAGCAGCCCTCCGGGACAGAGTAATGAAAAACTGTTTTTT.

The chain uses TRBV7-8 and TRBJ1-4; D is unresolved. From germline, CDR1 is SGHVS and CDR2 FQNEAQ. CDR3 size: 16 residues. With 0 bases removed from V and 6 bases from J, the gap between germline ends came to 14 bases. The CDR3 DNA follows: TGTGCCAGCAGCTTAGCACCACTGGGTATTTATGAAAAACTGTTTTTT. Translated: CASSLAPLGIYEKLFF. Using reference TRBV7-8 and TRBJ1-4 for the parts outside the CDR3, the full variable domain is GAGVSQSPRYKVAKRGQDVALRCDPISGHVSLFWYQQALGQGPEFLTYFQNEAQLDKSGLPSDRFFAERPEGSVSTLKIQRTQQEDSAVYLCASSLAPLGIYEKLFFGSGTQLSVL.

The chain links TRBV15 to TRBJ2-5, with D perhaps TRBD2 (5 bases). The germline gives CDR1 LNHNV, CDR2 YYDKDF (reference sequence). V lost 3 bases and J lost 5, with 13 bases in between. This CDR3 spans 14 amino acids. In nucleotides, the CDR3 is TGTGCCACCAGCAGTTCGGGGTACACGGAGACCCAGTACTTC. It yields the protein CATSSSGYTETQYF.

Of note for this clonotype: The final CDR3 position lacks the conserved phenylalanine or tryptophan, pointing to a likely read error. The V gene is TRBV4-2, the J gene TRBJ2-4; 7 bases map to TRBD1. CDR3 length: 16 residues. Germline V gene data show CDR1 as LGHNA and CDR2 as YNFKEQ. The CDR3 nucleotides read TGTGCCAGCTGCCAAGATGGGGCAGGGGGTCTAGGCATTCAGTACATC. Its protein product is CASCQDGAGGLGIQYI.

To note about this clonotype: A junction end diverges from the germline sequence, so it may reflect a read error. The rearrangement links TRBV18 to TRBJ2-3; 7 bases map to TRBD2. This CDR3 is built from 16 residues. Germline CDR1 is KGHSH and CDR2 is LQKENI. CDR3 region: CASSPTLAEITGTQYF. CDR3 DNA sequence: TGTGCCAGCTCACCAACTCTAGCGGAGATCACAGGTACGCAGTATTTT.

CDR3 loop: CASSLTIIYGYTF. The CDR3 DNA reads as TGTGCCAGCAGTTTGACCATAATCTATGGCTACACCTTC. The genes are TRBV12-3 or TRBV12-4 and TRBJ1-2; D remains ambiguous. V was pared by 3 bases and J by 4 bases, with 9 bases between. The CDR3 consists of 13 residues.

Concerning this clonotype: A much larger clone lies one base from this, so it may be a read error. The CDR3 bases are TGTGCCAGCAGCTTAGCGGGCGGCTATTCTGGAAACACCATATATTTT. This gives the protein CASSLAGGYSGNTIYF. The chain recombines TRBV7-2 with TRBJ1-3, with no clear D. V was shortened by 0 bases and J by 1 base, with 10 bases between the two germline ends. Per germline, CDR1 SGHTA and CDR2 FQGNSA. This CDR3 has 16 amino acids.

Remarks on this clonotype: A read error is likely, as this CDR3 ends without the conserved phenylalanine or tryptophan. The rearrangement uses TRBV14 and TRBJ2-1; D unclear. Germline CDR1 SGHDN, CDR2 FVKESK. V was trimmed by 1 base and J by 5 bases, leaving 6 bases between them. This CDR3 comprises 13 residues. CDR3 sequence: CASSQGSDNEQFI. The CDR3, as DNA: TGTGCCAGCAGCCAAGGCAGCGACAATGAGCAGTTCATC.

This clonotype occurred a few times. This sequence joins TRBV14 and TRBJ2-5, with 9 bases aligning to TRBD2. Per the germline V gene, CDR1 is SGHDN and CDR2 is FVKESK. V was clipped by 4 bases and J by 5 bases; unmatched bases: 11. The CDR3 has 16 residues. This CDR3 reads CASSRLAEYLGETQYF. The CDR3 nucleotides read TGTGCCAGCAGCCGACTAGCGGAATACCTGGGGGAGACCCAGTACTTC. Supplemented by reference TRBV14 and TRBJ2-5, the full variable domain reads EAGVTQFPSHSVIEKGQTVTLRCDPISGHDNLYWYRRVMGKEIKFLLHFVKESKQDESGMPNNRFLAERTGGTYSTLKVQPAELEDSGVYFCASSRLAEYLGETQYFGPGTRLLVL.

This clonotype was recorded a few times. V is TRBV27 and J is TRBJ1-1; D is perhaps TRBD1 (5 bases). V lost 0 bases and J 7 bases, leaving 9 bases between the germline ends. The CDR3 loop spans 13 amino acids. Germline V gene data show CDR1 as MNHEY and CDR2 as SMNVEV (reference sequence). The chain's CDR3 is CASSLSTVLEAFF. DNA for the CDR3: TGTGCCAGCAGTTTATCGACAGTACTTGAAGCTTTCTTT.

Notes on this clonotype: Germline and junction disagree at one end, which may indicate a read error. The chain couples TRBV27 to TRBJ2-7, with 8 positions matching TRBD1. The germline V gene encodes CDR1 MNHEY and CDR2 SMNVEV (reference sequence). CDR3 length: 13 residues. In DNA form, the CDR3 reads TGTGCCAGCAGTCCACGGACAGGGTACGAGCAGGACTTC. Translated, it gives CASSPRTGYEQDF.

Comments on this clonotype: Its ends do not fully match the called genes, so a read error is possible. V gene TRBV5-1 combines with J gene TRBJ2-2, with D uncertain. Germline assignment: CDR1 SGHRS and CDR2 YFSETQ. CDR3 size: 17 residues. This CDR3 is CSSSMELREVWHGELFF. The CDR3 DNA is TGCTCCAGCAGCATGGAGTTGCGAGAGGTCTGGCACGGGGAGCTGTTTTTT.

Note on this clonotype: A read error may produce the germline difference seen at one junction end. The rearrangement links TRBV28 to TRBJ1-5; the D is unclear. The length of the CDR3 is 14 residues. Germline loops: CDR1 MDHEN, CDR2 SYDVKM. CDR3 in DNA: TGTGCCAGCAGTTCTGAGGTGGGCAATCAGCCCCAGCTTTTC. Translated: CASSSEVGNQPQLF.

This clonotype showed up many times. This chain joins TRBV5-6 and TRBJ2-6; TRBD2 is a possible D gene (5 bases). Trimming took off 5 bases at V and 0 bases at J, with 9 bases between the two ends. The CDR3 contains 15 residues. From germline, CDR1 is SGHDT and CDR2 YYEEEE. The DNA of the CDR3 is TGTGCCAGCAGGACTATTAACTCTGGGGCCAACGTCCTGACTTTC. Encoded protein: CASRTINSGANVLTF.

The DNA of the CDR3 is TGTGCCGGCAGCAAACTAGCGGGGGCGGATCCCGGGGAGCTGTTTTTT. This codes for CAGSKLAGADPGELFF. This chain joins TRBV21-1 and TRBJ2-2; the D call in the table, TRBD2, was not verified against the DNA. TRBV21-1 constitutes a pseudogene. This CDR3 comprises 16 residues.

With regard to this clonotype: A much larger clonotype is one base distant, so this may be a read error. The chain is built from TRBV28 and TRBJ2-7; D not resolved. This CDR3 contains 10 residues. Trimming left V 5 bases short and J 6 bases short, with 5 bases between. Germline-derived CDR1 and CDR2 are MDHEN and SYDVKM. CDR3 bases: TGTGCCAGCAGTCGCTGCGAGCAGTACTTC. Residues: CASSRCEQYF. The complete variable domain, with remaining parts taken from reference TRBV28 and TRBJ2-7, reads DVKVTQSSRYLVKRTGEKVFLECVQDMDHENMFWYRQDPGLGLRLIYFSYDVKMKEKGDIPEGYSVSREKKERFSLILESASTNQTSMYLCASSRCEQYFGPGTRLTVT.

This chain uses TRBV6-2 or TRBV6-3 with TRBJ1-1; D not certain. The CDR3 loop spans 14 amino acids. Germline V lookup: CDR1 MNHEY, CDR2 SVGEGT. Trimming took 5 bases from V and 3 from J, leaving 13 bases between them. CDR3 amino acids: CASSMEFLDTEAFF. CDR3 sequence (DNA): TGTGCCAGCAGTATGGAGTTCTTGGACACTGAAGCTTTCTTT.

The V call is TRBV4-1, the J call TRBJ2-3, with TRBD2 matching 8 bases. The CDR3 covers 17 residues. With 4 bases clipped from V and 1 base from J, the junction kept 10 bases outside the gene matches. The V gene's germline CDR1 is MGHRA and CDR2 YSYEKL. The CDR3 spells CASSRGGIAGRTDTQYF. In DNA, the CDR3 is TGCGCCAGCAGCCGGGGTGGTATAGCGGGGCGCACAGATACGCAGTATTTT.

This clonotype was seen at least ten times. The chain carries TRBV13 and TRBJ1-1; 9 bases are a match to TRBD1. CDR3 length: 15 amino acids. Germline CDR1 and CDR2: PRHDT and FYEKMQ (reference sequence). V lost 5 bases, J lost 4 bases, and 8 bases stayed unmatched. The CDR3 loop reads CASSPTGGMGTEAFF. DNA for the CDR3: TGTGCCAGCAGCCCAACAGGGGGCATGGGCACTGAAGCTTTCTTT.